The entry below gives a single TCR beta chain sequence along with its context. Its antigen remains unidentified. V gave up 5 bases and J gave up 0 bases, with 8 bases separating them. Germline values: CDR1 MNHEY, CDR2 SVGAGI. The CDR3 runs 15 residues. Sequencing was performed with immunoSEQ multiplex PCR; in TCRdb, only in-frame clones are kept and a portion is missing. The sample records 150,000 or so clones, approximately 90% being singletons. This record belongs to a study of T cell responses to AZD1222 COVID-19 vaccine. Study context: Second doses at about 4 or about 12 weeks were pooled. Findings and caveats of the study: Dominant at 160-218 and 743-854, vaccine-associated CD4 TCRs also spanned spike.

The V and J genes are TRBV6-5 and TRBJ2-6; D might be TRBD1 (6 bases). The receptor's source is an adult in good health. The sample in question was peripheral blood, obtained on day 0 of AZD1222 vaccination. The CDR3 sequence is CASSIGGSGANVLTF. CDR3 sequence (DNA): TGTGCCAGCAGTATAGGGGGCTCTGGGGCCAACGTCCTGACTTTC.